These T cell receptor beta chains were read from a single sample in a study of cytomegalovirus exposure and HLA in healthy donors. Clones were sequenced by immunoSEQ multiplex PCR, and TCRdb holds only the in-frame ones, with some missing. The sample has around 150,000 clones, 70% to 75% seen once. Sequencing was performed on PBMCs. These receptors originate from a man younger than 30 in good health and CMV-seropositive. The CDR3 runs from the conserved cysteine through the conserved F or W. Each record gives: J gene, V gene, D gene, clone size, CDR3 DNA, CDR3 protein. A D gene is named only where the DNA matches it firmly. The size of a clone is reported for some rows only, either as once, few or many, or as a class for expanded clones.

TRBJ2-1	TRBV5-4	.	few	TGTGCCAGCAGCTTTCCCCGGGGTGATGAGCAGTTCTTC	CASSFPRGDEQFF
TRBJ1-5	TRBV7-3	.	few	TGTGCCAGCAGCCTCGGGAATAATCAGCCCCAGCATTTT	CASSLGNNQPQHF
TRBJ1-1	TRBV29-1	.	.	TGCAGCGTTGAAGGGCAGGGTGGGGGGGGAACTGAAGCTTTCTTT	CSVEGQGGGGTEAFF
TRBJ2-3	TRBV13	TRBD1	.	TGTGCCAGCAGCTCCCAGGGGGGCACAGATACGCAGTATTTT	CASSSQGGTDTQYF
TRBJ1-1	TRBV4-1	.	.	TGCGCCAGCAGCCCCCCGGGTTGGACTGAAGCTTTCTTT	CASSPPGWTEAFF
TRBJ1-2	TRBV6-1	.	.	TGTGCCAGCAGTGAAGGGCAGTGGCAGGGCGATGGCTACACCTTC	CASSEGQWQGDGYTF
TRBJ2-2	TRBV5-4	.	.	TGTGCCAGCAGCTTGACACCAACCGGGGAGCTGTTTTTT	CASSLTPTGELFF
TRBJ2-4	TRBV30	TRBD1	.	TGTGCCTGGAGTAAAGGGGGCTATGCCAAAAACATTCAGTACTTC	CAWSKGGYAKNIQYF
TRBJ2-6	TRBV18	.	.	TGTGCCAGCTCACCACCGAGATCTGGGGCCAACGTCCTGACTTTC	CASSPPRSGANVLTF
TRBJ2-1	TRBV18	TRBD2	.	TGTGCCAGCTCACCCGGCGGGAGGTTCAACAATGAGCAGTTCTTC	CASSPGGRFNNEQFF
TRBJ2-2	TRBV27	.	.	TGTGCCAGCACCGGGAACACCGGGGAGCTGTTTTTT	CASTGNTGELFF
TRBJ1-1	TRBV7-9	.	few	TGTGCCAGCAGCCTCGTGAACACTGAAGCTTTCTTT	CASSLVNTEAFF
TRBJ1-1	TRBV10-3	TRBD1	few	TGTGCCATCAGCCAACAGGGGCCTGAAGCTTTCTTT	CAISQQGPEAFF
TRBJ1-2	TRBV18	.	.	TGTGCCAGCTCAATGGCGGACTCCTATGGCTACACCTTC	CASSMADSYGYTF
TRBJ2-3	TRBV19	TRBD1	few	TGTGCCAGTAGTATAATCGGACAGGGCACAGATACGCAGTATTTT	CASSIIGQGTDTQYF
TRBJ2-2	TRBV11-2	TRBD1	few	TGTGCCAGCAGCTTCCGACAGGGTACCGGGGAGCTGTTTTTT	CASSFRQGTGELFF
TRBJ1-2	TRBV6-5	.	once	TGTGCCAGCAGTCCCCTGACAGTAGGGCATGGCTACACCTTC	CASSPLTVGHGYTF
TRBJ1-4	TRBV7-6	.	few	TGTGCCAGCAGCTTAGCGTTTCCAGGTCAACTGTTTTTT	CASSLAFPGQLFF
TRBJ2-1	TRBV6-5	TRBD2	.	TGTGCCAGCAGTCAGACTAGCGAATGGGGTGAGCAGTTCTTC	CASSQTSEWGEQFF
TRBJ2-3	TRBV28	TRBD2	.	TGTGCCAGCACCGACGGGGGGGGCCTCACAGATACGCAGTATTTT	CASTDGGGLTDTQYF
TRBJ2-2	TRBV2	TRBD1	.	TGTGCCAGTGACGGTTTCAGGGGGCGGAACGGGGAGCTGTTTTTT	CASDGFRGRNGELFF
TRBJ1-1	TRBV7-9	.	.	TGTGCCAGCAGCACTGAGGGCGTCGGGGCTGAAGCTTTCTTT	CASSTEGVGAEAFF
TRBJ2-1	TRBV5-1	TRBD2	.	TGCGCCAGCAGTATCCAGGGACTAGCTCTCGAGAATGAGCAGTTCTTC	CASSIQGLALENEQFF
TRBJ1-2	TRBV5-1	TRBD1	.	TGCGCCAGCAGCTTCGCCCCCGACAGGGGCAATGGCTACACCTTC	CASSFAPDRGNGYTF
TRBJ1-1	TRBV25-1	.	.	TGTGCCAACACTACCTCAGGGCTTCAGGAGAACACTGAAGCTTTCTTT	CANTTSGLQENTEAFF
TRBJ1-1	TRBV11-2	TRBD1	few	TGTGCCAGCAGCTTAGGAAGGGTCCGAGACGACAGGGCTGGGGCTTTCTTT	CASSLGRVRDDRAGAFF
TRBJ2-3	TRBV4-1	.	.	TGCGCCAGCAGCCAAGAGGAGTTTTTCACAGATACGCAGTATTTT	CASSQEEFFTDTQYF
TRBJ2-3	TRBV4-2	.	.	TGTGCCAGCAGCCAAGAGGCTAGCACAGATACGCAGTATTTT	CASSQEASTDTQYF
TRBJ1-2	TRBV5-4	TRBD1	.	TGTGCCAGCAGCTCCGGGGGGGGACAGGGCCTGTATGGCTACACCTTC	CASSSGGGQGLYGYTF
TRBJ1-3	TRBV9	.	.	TGTGCCAGCAGCGTAGGAGGGAGGGGAGGTGGAAACACCATATATTTT	CASSVGGRGGGNTIYF
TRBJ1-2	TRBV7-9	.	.	TGTGCCAGCAGCGCGGCATTCCAGGACAGACTCAACTATGGCTACACCTTC	CASSAAFQDRLNYGYTF
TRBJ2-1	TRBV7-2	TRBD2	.	TGTGCCAGCAGCTTAATTCAACTAGCGGGAGCGGATGAGCAGTTCTTC	CASSLIQLAGADEQFF
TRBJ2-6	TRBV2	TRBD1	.	TGTGCCAGCAGTGTACGACAGGGGATGTTGTCTGGGGCCAACGTCCTGACTTTC	CASSVRQGMLSGANVLTF
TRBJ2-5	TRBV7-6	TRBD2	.	TGTGCCAGCAGCTTTAGCGGGGGCGGGCTAGAGACCCAGTACTTC	CASSFSGGGLETQYF
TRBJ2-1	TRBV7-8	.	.	TGTGCCAGCAGCTTGGGGAGGAGTTGGAACAATGAGCAGTTCTTC	CASSLGRSWNNEQFF
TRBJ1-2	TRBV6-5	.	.	TGTGCCAGCAGTCCTGCTGAGGTAGCTAACTATGGCTACACCTTC	CASSPAEVANYGYTF
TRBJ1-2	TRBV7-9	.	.	TGTGCCAGCAGCTTAGGGGCCAGCACAACCTATGGCTACACCTTC	CASSLGASTTYGYTF
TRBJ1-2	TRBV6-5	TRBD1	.	TGTGCCAGCAGTTACTTACAGGGGGCTCGAGGCTACACCTTC	CASSYLQGARGYTF
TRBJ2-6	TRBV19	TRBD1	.	TGTGCCAGTAGTGGGGACAGGCCCTCTGGGGCCAACGTCCTGACTTTC	CASSGDRPSGANVLTF
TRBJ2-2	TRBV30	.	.	TGTGCCTGGAGCCAGGGGTTAGACACCGGGGAGCTGTTTTTT	CAWSQGLDTGELFF